This TCR beta chain is drawn from a study of regulatory T cells in long-lasting Graves disease. The sample's time point: newly diagnosed GD, antithyroid drugs for less than 3 months. There was RNA extracted from PBMCs, and the TCR library was made from it. CDR3-region Arm-PCR and iRepertoire HTBI primers produced the TCR beta libraries. TCRdb fed the multiplex PCR reads into MiXCR, producing one record per CDR3 protein. The sample yields 580,000 or so distinct CDR3 sequences, 15% to 20% seen once. This CDR3 spans 19 amino acids. Germline CDR1 ENHRY, CDR2 SYGVKD. The J segment lost 8 bases and the V segment lost 4 bases, leaving 14 bases of the junction unmatched. This sample was also put to use in a study of T cells in Graves' hyperthyroidism and ophthalmopathy. As that report states: When ophthalmopathy did not progress within 18 months, Graves' hyperthyroidism was considered stable. Newly diagnosed hyperthyroidism patients aged 18 to 65 years had disease lasting under 2 months. HTBI primers were employed in a first-round RT-PCR of the TCR CDR3. A median around 5.9 months before onset, the model predicted ophthalmopathy.

The chain is built from TRBV10-3 and TRBJ2-1, with TRBD2 matching over 16 bases. This TCR came from a man aged 18-30 years with Graves disease. This sample comprised peripheral blood mononuclear cells (PBMCs), obtained at new diagnosis, from a patient treated with antithyroid drugs. CDR3 in amino acids: CAISASTDGTSGRAYEQFF. The CDR3, as DNA: TGTGCCATCAGTGCCTCCACCGATGGGACTAGCGGGAGGGCTTATGAGCAGTTCTTC.